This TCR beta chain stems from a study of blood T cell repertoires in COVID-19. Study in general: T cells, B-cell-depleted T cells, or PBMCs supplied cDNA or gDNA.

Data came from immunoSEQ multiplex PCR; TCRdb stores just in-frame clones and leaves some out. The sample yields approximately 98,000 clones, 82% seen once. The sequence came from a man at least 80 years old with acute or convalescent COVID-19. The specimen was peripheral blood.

CDR3: CASSQDLRSSGANVLTF. The CDR3 coding sequence is TGCGCCAGCAGCCAAGATCTGAGGTCCTCTGGGGCCAACGTCCTGACTTTC. The J gene is TRBJ2-6, the V gene TRBV4-3; D gene ambiguous. The V end was cut by 0 bases, the J end by 0 bases, with 9 bases between. This CDR3 is 17 amino acids long. Per the germline V gene, CDR1 is LGHNA and CDR2 is YSLEER.